A selection of T cell receptor beta chains follows, all from one sample in a study of T cell responses to AZD1222 COVID-19 vaccine. Data came from immunoSEQ multiplex PCR; TCRdb stores just in-frame clones and leaves some out. This repertoire shows some 110,000 clones, roughly 93% found once; its top ten account for roughly 1.4%. The starting material was peripheral blood, obtained 28 days after the second AZD1222 dose. These receptors were collected from an adult who received the AZD1222 COVID-19 vaccine. The CDR3 runs from the conserved cysteine through the conserved F or W. The D gene is left open where the match is weak. Rows may omit the clone size; those that give it use once, few, many or a size class.

D gene,V gene,J gene,clone size,CDR3 DNA,CDR3 protein
-,TRBV19,TRBJ1-3,-,TGTGCCAGTACCCCGACAGGTGCGGGAAACACCATATATTTT,CASTPTGAGNTIYF
TRBD1,TRBV6-2/TRBV6-3,TRBJ1-1,-,TGTGCCAGCAGTTCGACAGGGATGAGGGGAGCTTTCTTT,CASSSTGMRGAFF
TRBD1,TRBV27,TRBJ2-1,-,TGTGCCAGCAGTCAGGGGACAGACTACAATGAGCAGTTCTTC,CASSQGTDYNEQFF
TRBD2,TRBV5-1,TRBJ2-5,-,TGCGCCAGCAGCTTGGGGCTGACTAGCGGACACCAAGAGACCCAGTACTTC,CASSLGLTSGHQETQYF
TRBD1,TRBV5-1,TRBJ2-3,-,TGCGCCAGCGCGGGACAGGGGGGCGATACGCAGTATTTT,CASAGQGGDTQYF
-,TRBV27,TRBJ2-7,-,TGTGCCAGCAGTTTAGGCGGATACTACGAGCAGTACTTC,CASSLGGYYEQYF
TRBD1,TRBV5-8,TRBJ1-1,-,TGTGCCAGCAGCATGGGACAGTGGGGCACTGAAGCTTTCTTT,CASSMGQWGTEAFF
-,TRBV15,TRBJ1-4,-,TGTGCCACCAGCATAGCACCGGGAAAACTGTTTTTT,CATSIAPGKLFF
TRBD1,TRBV5-4,TRBJ1-1,-,TGTGCCAGCAGCCCTCGGACAGGCCCGAACACTGAAGCTTTCTTT,CASSPRTGPNTEAFF
TRBD1,TRBV7-6,TRBJ1-4,-,TGTGCCAGCAGCATACCGGGACAGGGGCCTGAAAAACTGTTTTTT,CASSIPGQGPEKLFF
-,TRBV28,TRBJ2-1,once,TGTGCCAGCAGCGAGACTAGACGCAATGAGCAGTTCTTC,CASSETRRNEQFF
TRBD1,TRBV5-1,TRBJ1-3,once,TGCGCCAGCAGCGTAGGGGACAGGGGGAACAGGAACACCATATATTTT,CASSVGDRGNRNTIYF
-,TRBV6-4,TRBJ2-5,-,TGTGCCAGCAGCCTAGAGCCGGGAGCCCAAGAGACCCAGTACTTC,CASSLEPGAQETQYF
TRBD1,TRBV27,TRBJ2-7,-,TGTGCCAGCAGTAGGGACAGGGGGCGGTACGAGCAGTACTTC,CASSRDRGRYEQYF
-,TRBV7-3,TRBJ2-1,few,TGTGCCAGCAGCAACTCGACAGGGAGGAACAATGAGCAGTTCTTC,CASSNSTGRNNEQFF
TRBD2,TRBV3-1/TRBV3-2,TRBJ2-5,-,TGTGCCAGCAGCCAAGAGGGGACTAGCGGGAGCGAGACCCAGTACTTC,CASSQEGTSGSETQYF
-,TRBV4-1,TRBJ2-7,-,TGCGCCAGCAGCCAAGATACGCGGCGTCGTTATCTCTACGAGCAGTACTTC,CASSQDTRRRYLYEQYF
TRBD1,TRBV5-4,TRBJ2-5,-,TGTGCCAGCAGCTGGACAGGGAACCAAGAGACCCAGTACTTC,CASSWTGNQETQYF
TRBD2,TRBV7-9,TRBJ2-1,-,TGTGCCAGCAGCTCCTCAGCGGGAGGGTTGGATGAGCAGTTCTTC,CASSSSAGGLDEQFF
-,TRBV7-2,TRBJ1-2,-,TGTGCCAGCAGCTTAGCGCGGGGTCTGGTTGGCTACACCTTC,CASSLARGLVGYTF
TRBD2,TRBV9,TRBJ2-7,-,TGTGCCAGCAGCGGTTCAGCGGGACTCTACGAGCAGTACTTC,CASSGSAGLYEQYF
TRBD1,TRBV6-5,TRBJ1-3,-,TGTGCCAGCAGTTACGAGGGGGCGCCTGGAAACACCATATATTTT,CASSYEGAPGNTIYF
TRBD2,TRBV3-1/TRBV3-2,TRBJ2-1,-,TGTGCCAGCAGCCAAGTCGGGACTAGGATAGACAATGAGCAGTTCTTC,CASSQVGTRIDNEQFF
TRBD1,TRBV28,TRBJ2-7,-,TGTGCCAGCAGTTTATCCGTGACAGGGCGATACGAGCAGTACTTC,CASSLSVTGRYEQYF
-,TRBV6-4,TRBJ2-1,once,TGTGCCAGCAGTGCGGGGGACCCTAGTCATGAGCAGTTCTTC,CASSAGDPSHEQFF
TRBD1,TRBV6-4,TRBJ1-6,-,TGTGCCAGCAGCGAGCGGACAGGCGGTTCACCCCTCCACTTT,CASSERTGGSPLHF
TRBD1,TRBV5-1,TRBJ1-1,-,TGCGCCAGCAGCTTGTTAGATCAGGGACAGGGGGCGGCTTTCTTT,CASSLLDQGQGAAFF
-,TRBV12-3/TRBV12-4,TRBJ1-1,-,TGTGCCAGCAGCCAGACCGTAGAAGCTTTCTTT,CASSQTVEAFF
-,TRBV10-1,TRBJ1-1,-,TGCGCCAGCAGTGAGTCCCCTAGGGGGAACACTGAAGCTTTCTTT,CASSESPRGNTEAFF
TRBD1,TRBV9,TRBJ1-5,-,TGTGCCAGCAGCGCGGGACAGGGCCTCAATCAGCCCCAGCATTTT,CASSAGQGLNQPQHF
-,TRBV18,TRBJ2-2,once,TGTGCCAGCTCACCACGTAGAGGGGAGAACACCGGGGAGCTGTTTTTT,CASSPRRGENTGELFF
-,TRBV5-1,TRBJ1-2,-,TGCGCCAGCAGCTTGTACGGGGGACACACCTATGGCTACACCTTC,CASSLYGGHTYGYTF
-,TRBV30,TRBJ1-1,-,TGTGCCTGGAGTGTTCAGGGTCGAACTGAAGCTTTCTTT,CAWSVQGRTEAFF
-,TRBV6-6,TRBJ2-7,-,TGTGCCAGCAGTTACTCGTCTGGGGTTAGCGTCCCCTTCTTC,CASSYSSGVSVPFF
-,TRBV9,TRBJ1-2,-,TGTGCCAGCAGCGTAGATGTCCGGACGGGAGAGTATGGCTACACCTTC,CASSVDVRTGEYGYTF
-,TRBV28,TRBJ1-5,few,TGTGCCAGCAGTTTAGAATACCAGCTTAGCAATCAGCCCCAGCATTTT,CASSLEYQLSNQPQHF
-,TRBV5-4,TRBJ2-2,-,TGTGCCAGCAGCTTTGGGGGCGGGGAGCTGTTTTTT,CASSFGGGELFF
-,TRBV6-6,TRBJ2-7,-,TGTGCCAGCAGTCCCCAATACGAGCAGTACTTC,CASSPQYEQYF
TRBD2,TRBV6-5,TRBJ2-1,-,TGTGCCAGCGGCGGGAGCCTTTCCTACAATGAGCAGTTCTTC,CASGGSLSYNEQFF
-,TRBV5-1,TRBJ2-1,-,TGCGCCAGCAGCCAGACGTCCAGGGGCAACTACTACAATGAGCAGTTCTTC,CASSQTSRGNYYNEQFF
TRBD2,TRBV3-1/TRBV3-2,TRBJ2-3,once,TGTGCCAGCAGCCAAGCAGGACTAGTCAGCACAGATACGCAGTATTTT,CASSQAGLVSTDTQYF
-,TRBV28,TRBJ2-2,once,TGTGCCAGCACCAAGGGGTCAGGGGTCAACACCGGGGAGCTGTTTTTT,CASTKGSGVNTGELFF
TRBD1,TRBV2,TRBJ2-5,-,TGTGCCAAGAGGACAGGGCGAGAGACCCAGTACTTC,CAKRTGRETQYF
-,TRBV5-4,TRBJ2-3,-,TGTGCCAGCAGCTTGGGGGTCTGGGGGTACACAGATACGCAGTATTTT,CASSLGVWGYTDTQYF
-,TRBV7-9,TRBJ2-5,-,TGTGCCAGCAGGAGTGAGGGGGGAACAGAGACCCAGTACTTC,CASRSEGGTETQYF
-,TRBV3-1/TRBV3-2,TRBJ1-2,-,TGTGCCAGCAGCCACAACAGAAACTATGGCTACACCTTC,CASSHNRNYGYTF
TRBD1,TRBV29-1,TRBJ1-2,-,TGCAGCATCCGGACAGGGACGGGGGATGGCTACACCTTC,CSIRTGTGDGYTF
-,TRBV9,TRBJ2-1,-,TGTGCCAGCAGCGTGGGACCTTCCTACAATGAGCAGTTCTTC,CASSVGPSYNEQFF
-,TRBV14,TRBJ2-7,-,TGTGCCAGCAGCCCCCTCCTCGGGGGGCGCTTACTGGACGAGCAGTACTTC,CASSPLLGGRLLDEQYF
TRBD1,TRBV2,TRBJ2-7,-,TGTGCCAGCAGACAGGGGGTCGGGTACGAGCAGTACTTC,CASRQGVGYEQYF
-,TRBV2,TRBJ1-6,-,TGTGCCAGCAGTGGGGGCTCCTATAATTCACCCCTCCACTTT,CASSGGSYNSPLHF
TRBD1,TRBV7-2,TRBJ2-7,-,TGTGCCAGTACAGGGGGAATTACCTACGAGCAGTACTTC,CASTGGITYEQYF
-,TRBV5-1,TRBJ2-2,-,TGCGCCAGCAGCGGTACAGGGACGAACACCGGGGAGCTGTTTTTT,CASSGTGTNTGELFF
-,TRBV27,TRBJ1-5,-,TGTGCCAGCAGTTTATGGGGGAGGGGCAATCAGCCCCAGCATTTT,CASSLWGRGNQPQHF
-,TRBV30,TRBJ1-6,-,TGTGCCTGGAGGACCCAGCAGGACCCTAAGTCACCCCTCCACTTT,CAWRTQQDPKSPLHF
-,TRBV28,TRBJ2-7,-,TGTGCCAGCAGTTTGGTAGGGTCCGGTTCCTACGAGCAGTACTTC,CASSLVGSGSYEQYF
-,TRBV28,TRBJ2-5,-,TGTGCCAGCAGTTTATATCTGCGCGCTCGGCCAGAAGAGACCCAGTACTTC,CASSLYLRARPEETQYF
-,TRBV7-3,TRBJ2-1,few,TGTGCCAGCAGCCCTTACAGACTAGATTTCGGCAATGAGCAGTTCTTC,CASSPYRLDFGNEQFF
TRBD1,TRBV28,TRBJ1-6,-,TGTGCCAGCAGTTCCAGGACAGGGGGGAACCCACCCCTCCACTTT,CASSSRTGGNPPLHF
-,TRBV7-9,TRBJ2-5,-,TGTGCCAGCAGCCCAGGGGCAGGATATGAGACCCAGTACTTC,CASSPGAGYETQYF